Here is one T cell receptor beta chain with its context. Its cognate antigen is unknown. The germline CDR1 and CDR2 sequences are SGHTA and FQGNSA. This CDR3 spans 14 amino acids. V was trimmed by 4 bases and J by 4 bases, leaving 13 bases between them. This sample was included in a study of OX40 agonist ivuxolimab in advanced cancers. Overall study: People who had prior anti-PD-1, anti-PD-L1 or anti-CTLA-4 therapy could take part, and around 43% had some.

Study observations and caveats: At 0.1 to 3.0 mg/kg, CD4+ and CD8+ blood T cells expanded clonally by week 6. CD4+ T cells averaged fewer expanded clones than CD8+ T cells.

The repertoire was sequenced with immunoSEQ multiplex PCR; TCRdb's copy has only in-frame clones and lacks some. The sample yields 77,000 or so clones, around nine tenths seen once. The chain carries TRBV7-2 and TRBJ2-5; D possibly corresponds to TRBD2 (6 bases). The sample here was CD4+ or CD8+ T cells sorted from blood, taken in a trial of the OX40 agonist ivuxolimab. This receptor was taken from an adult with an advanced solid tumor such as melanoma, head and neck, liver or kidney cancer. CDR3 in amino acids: CASSSGGGVETQYF. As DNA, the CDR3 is TGTGCCAGCAGCTCCGGGGGTGGGGTAGAGACCCAGTACTTC.